This TCR beta chain was recovered during a study of T cells in Graves' hyperthyroidism and ophthalmopathy. The CDR3 contains 9 residues. Germline V gene lookup returns CDR1 GTSNPN and CDR2 SVGIG (reference sequence). RNA transcripts served as the template for amplifying TCR beta CDR3 regions. The HTBI primer set served for first-round RT-PCR of the TCR CDR3. From the multiplex PCR reads, TCRdb called clonotypes with MiXCR, one entry per CDR3 protein. The data show around 500,000 distinct CDR3 sequences, over 13% seen once. For this clonotype: A much bigger clone sits one base away, suggesting this may be a read error.

The sequence was collected from a woman aged 18-30 years with Graves' hyperthyroidism. This sequence joins TRBV30 and TRBJ1-2, with D uncertain. Source material: blood. The DNA for the CDR3 is TGTGCCTGCCTCGCGGGCTACAGCTTC. Amino acid sequence: CACLAGYSF.